The T cell receptor (beta chain) under discussion was sequenced for a study of blood T cell repertoires in COVID-19. Method: immunoSEQ multiplex PCR; TCRdb's copy keeps in-frame clones and lacks some. The sample contains about 170,000 clones, roughly 91% of which appear only once. Germline CDR1 LGHDT, CDR2 YNNKEL (reference sequence). The CDR3 totals 14 residues. The V and J ends lost 5 bases and 6 bases, in that order; junction bases with no gene match: 8. This sequence was found in a man aged 18 to 30 with COVID-19, enrolled during active disease. Sequencing used peripheral blood. The V call is TRBV3-1 (or the pseudogene TRBV3-2), the J call TRBJ2-3, with 7 bases aligning to TRBD2. The CDR3 DNA reads as TGTGCCAGCAGCAACGCCGCGGGGGAGGATACGCAGTATTTT. It specifies CASSNAAGEDTQYF.